The 24 T cell receptor beta chains in this list originate from one sample, sequenced in a study of T cells after yellow fever vaccination. TCRdb reprocessed the 5' RACE reads with MiXCR, giving one entry per CDR3 protein. The sample consists of about 210,000 distinct CDR3 sequences, around 3.1% of them appearing once. The sample here was CD4+ T cells sorted from PBMCs, taken 10 days after the yellow fever booster vaccination. The receptors originated from a man between 18 and 29 years old who received the YFV17D yellow fever vaccine.

This clonotype occurred many times. J is TRBJ2-1 and V is TRBV7-2; the D gene is possibly TRBD1 (6 bases). Trimming cost V 5 bases and J 6 bases, with 17 bases left between them. Germline CDR1 and CDR2: SGHTA and FQGNSA. This CDR3 comprises 15 residues. CDR3 DNA sequence: TGTGCCAGCAGCCAACAACAGGGCTGGGGCAATGAGCAGTTCTTC. It codes for CASSQQQGWGNEQFF.

This clonotype was seen many times. This rearrangement joins TRBV5-6 to TRBJ2-3; tentatively, D is TRBD2 (7 bases). This CDR3 comprises 16 residues. V was cut by 0 bases and J by 6 bases, with 17 bases left in between. Per the germline V gene, CDR1 is SGHDT and CDR2 is YYEEEE. The CDR3 DNA reads as TGTGCCAGCAGCTTGGATCTTCCGGGGGGCAGGGATACGCAGTATTTT. As protein: CASSLDLPGGRDTQYF.

This clonotype was counted between two and nine times. The chain links TRBV28 to TRBJ1-2; D call uncertain. Deletions cut 8 bases from V and 1 base from J, with 14 bases between. Germline lookup yields CDR1 MDHEN and CDR2 SYDVKM. This CDR3 has 14 amino acids. CDR3 region: CASSIPPINYGYTF. The CDR3 DNA reads as TGTGCCAGCTCTATACCCCCAATTAACTATGGCTACACCTTC.

This clonotype was observed many times. J is TRBJ2-1 and V is TRBV6-5, with 9 bases aligning to TRBD1. The CDR3 has 15 residues. Unmatched junction bases numbered 4, after V lost 2 bases and J lost 5 bases. CDR1 is MNHEY, CDR2 SVGAGI, per germline. The CDR3 DNA is TGTGCCAGCAGTTACACCGGGACAGGGCACAATGAGCAGTTCTTC. Protein product: CASSYTGTGHNEQFF.

This clonotype was observed at least ten times. V usage is TRBV5-1 and J usage is TRBJ2-3; D unresolved. There are 13 residues in the CDR3. The germline V and J ends were trimmed by 4 bases and 1 base, with 7 bases remaining between them. Germline values: CDR1 SGHRS, CDR2 YFSETQ. The DNA of the CDR3 is TGCGCCAGCAGCCCCTTCCGCACAGATACGCAGTATTTT. As protein: CASSPFRTDTQYF.

There are many counts of this clonotype. This chain links TRBV28 with TRBJ2-5, with 7 bases identical to TRBD2. V lost 3 bases, J lost 4 bases, and 8 bases stayed unmatched. Germline V gene data show CDR1 as MDHEN and CDR2 as SYDVKM. The CDR3 length is 15 residues. The DNA for the CDR3 is TGTGCCAGCAGTTTCCCCTCTGGGACTATAGAGACCCAGTACTTC. This translates into CASSFPSGTIETQYF.

This clonotype turned up a few times. The J gene is TRBJ1-6, the V gene TRBV12-3 or TRBV12-4; TRBD1 is a possible D gene (5 bases). Trimming cost V 3 bases and J 10 bases, with 13 bases left between them. The length of the CDR3 is 14 residues. The CDR3 protein is CASSFRGVNSPLHF. In DNA, the CDR3 is TGTGCCAGCAGTTTTCGGGGGGTAAACTCACCCCTCCACTTT.

J is TRBJ2-5 and V is TRBV7-2; no firm D call. Germline CDR1 and CDR2: SGHTA and FQGNSA. The CDR3 consists of 14 residues. V was pared by 6 bases and J by 2 bases, with 13 bases between. The CDR3 DNA reads TGTGCCAGCAGGCGGCCGGGCCCTCAAGAGACCCAGTACTTC. Amino acid sequence: CASRRPGPQETQYF.

This clonotype occurred many times. The chain uses TRBV18 and TRBJ2-3, with no clear D. Trimming pared 1 base from V and 1 base from J, leaving 6 bases between. This CDR3 has 14 amino acids. CDR1 and CDR2 (germline): KGHSH, LQKENI. The CDR3 DNA is TGTGCCAGCTCACCACTTCCGGGCACAGATACGCAGTATTTT. Translated, it gives CASSPLPGTDTQYF.

This clonotype was counted a few times. This sequence joins TRBV6-5 and TRBJ2-3, with 7 nucleotides matching TRBD2. V lost 0 bases, J lost 1 base, and 1 base stayed unmatched. The CDR3 has 15 amino acids. Germline V CDR1 and CDR2: MNHEY, SVGAGI. Here the CDR3 reads CASSYSLAGTDTQYF. In nucleotides, the CDR3 is TGTGCCAGCAGTTACTCGCTAGCGGGCACAGATACGCAGTATTTT.

A few counts support this clonotype. J is TRBJ2-1 and V is TRBV5-6; D is perhaps TRBD2 (6 bases). The germline V gene has CDR1 SGHDT and CDR2 YYEEEE. V was trimmed by 4 bases and J by 2 bases, leaving 13 bases between them. This CDR3 is built from 15 residues. CDR3 DNA sequence: TGTGCCAGCAGCATGGGCGGGAAAGCCTACAATGAGCAGTTCTTC. Its translation: CASSMGGKAYNEQFF.

In its sample, this clonotype was seen a few times. An end of the junction differs from the germline gene, which may be a read error. The chain employs TRBV6-2 or TRBV6-3 and TRBJ1-5, with TRBD1 as a possible D gene (6 bases). Germline assignment: CDR1 MNHEY and CDR2 SVGEGT. The CDR3 has 15 residues. The DNA of the CDR3 is TGTGCCAGCAGTTACTTCGACAGGAGCAAACAGCCCCAGCATTTT. It codes for CASSYFDRSKQPQHF.

This clonotype was counted many times. The chain couples TRBV7-9 to TRBJ1-3; D is perhaps TRBD1 (5 bases). The CDR3 covers 19 residues. V lost 5 bases and J 0 bases, leaving 23 bases between the germline ends. Germline V gives CDR1 SEHNR, CDR2 FQNEAQ (reference sequence). CDR3 region: CASSPGGWSGPSSGNTIYF. The CDR3 DNA is TGTGCCAGCAGCCCTGGGGGATGGTCAGGGCCCTCCTCTGGAAACACCATATATTTT.

This clonotype was recorded a few times. The rearrangement uses TRBV20-1 and TRBJ1-3; D is uncertain. Trimming took 0 bases from V and 2 from J, leaving 11 bases between them. This CDR3 has 15 amino acids. Germline-derived CDR1 and CDR2 are DFQATT and SNEGSKA (reference sequence). The CDR3 is CSAREGSGAGNTIYF. Written as DNA, the CDR3 is TGCAGTGCTAGAGAAGGCAGCGGGGCTGGAAACACCATATATTTT.

There are many counts of this clonotype. This chain connects TRBV5-1 to TRBJ2-6; tentatively, D is TRBD2 (6 bases). CDR1 SGHRS and CDR2 YFSETQ come from the germline V gene. The V end was cut by 7 bases, the J end by 0 bases, with 14 bases between. The CDR3 is made up of 16 amino acids. CDR3 protein: CASAAGGHSGANVLTF. CDR3 DNA sequence: TGCGCCAGCGCAGCCGGGGGTCACTCTGGGGCCAACGTCCTGACTTTC. Supplemented by reference TRBV5-1 and TRBJ2-6, the full variable domain reads KAGVTQTPRYLIKTRGQQVTLSCSPISGHRSVSWYQQTPGQGLQFLFEYFSETQRNKGNFPGRFSGRQFSNSRSEMNVSTLELGDSALYLCASAAGGHSGANVLTFGAGSRLTVL.

V and J are TRBV7-2 and TRBJ1-5; 10 bases align to TRBD1. CDR1 and CDR2 (germline): SGHTA, FQGNSA. Trimming at V came to 5 bases and at J to 2 bases, leaving 12 bases not matched to a gene. The CDR3 has 18 residues. The DNA for the CDR3 is TGTGCCAGCAGCCTCCGGGACAGGGGATCGTGGGGCAATCAGCCCCAGCATTTT. It specifies CASSLRDRGSWGNQPQHF.

This clonotype was seen only a few times. The V call is TRBV5-1, the J call TRBJ2-3; 8 nucleotides match TRBD2. The trim removed 0 bases at V and 0 bases at J, leaving 3 bases unmatched. In germline, CDR1 is SGHRS, CDR2 YFSETQ. The CDR3 runs to 16 residues. The CDR3 DNA sequence: TGCGCCAGCAGCTTGGCCATAGCGGGAAGCACAGATACGCAGTATTTT. It specifies CASSLAIAGSTDTQYF.

The chain combines TRBV5-1 with TRBJ2-2; the D is unclear. Looked up from germline, CDR1 is SGHRS and CDR2 is YFSETQ. The ends were cut back, 0 bases at V and 3 bases at J, with 6 bases in the middle. The CDR3 length is 14 residues. The CDR3 DNA is TGCGCCAGCAGCTTGGGACACCACACCGGGGAGCTGTTTTTT. Encoded protein: CASSLGHHTGELFF.

Many counts were recorded for this clonotype. J is TRBJ2-7 and V is TRBV20-1; tentatively, D is TRBD1 or TRBD2 (6 bases each). V lost 1 base and J lost 3, with 19 bases in between. Germline V gene sequence: CDR1 DFQATT, CDR2 SNEGSKA (reference sequence). The CDR3 length is 16 residues. Here the CDR3 DNA reads TGCAGTGCTAGAGCCCTTTCCGGGGGCCTCTTCTACGAGCAGTACGTC. Its protein is CSARALSGGLFYEQYV.

This clonotype was picked up a small number of times. V gene TRBV6-5 combines with J gene TRBJ2-1; D is uncertain. This CDR3 contains 12 residues. Germline CDR1 is MNHEY and CDR2 is SVGAGI. Trimming took 5 bases from V and 15 from J, leaving 17 bases between them. CDR3 in amino acids: CASSTRVAWVFF. The CDR3, as DNA: TGTGCCAGCAGTACCCGGGTCGCATGGGTGTTCTTC.

There are many counts of this clonotype. This chain connects TRBV7-2 to TRBJ2-5; D remains ambiguous. The V gene's germline CDR1 is SGHTA and CDR2 FQGNSA. The V end lost 4 bases, the J end lost 0 bases, and 6 bases lay between the germline ends. The CDR3 loop spans 13 amino acids. The CDR3 sequence is CASSSQYQETQYF. The DNA for the CDR3 is TGTGCCAGCAGCTCCCAGTACCAAGAGACCCAGTACTTC.

The chain carries TRBV5-1 and TRBJ2-1, with 7 nucleotides matching TRBD1. The CDR3 sequence is 15 residues long. V lost 4 bases and J lost 5; bases outside the gene matches: 9. Germline V gene lookup returns CDR1 SGHRS and CDR2 YFSETQ. In DNA form, the CDR3 reads TGCGCCAGCAGCCAAAGGTGGGACAGAAACAATGAGCAGTTCTTC. Its translation is CASSQRWDRNNEQFF.

The gene calls are TRBV15 and TRBJ1-4; 8 nucleotides line up with TRBD1. V was pared by 5 bases and J by 3 bases, with 20 bases of the junction left unmatched. Germline V gene lookup returns CDR1 LNHNV and CDR2 YYDKDF (reference sequence). The CDR3 runs 20 residues. The CDR3 nucleotides read TGTGCCACCAGCGGAAGGACCGGGACAGGAGGAACACTAGCTAATGAAAAACTGTTTTTT. It is translated as CATSGRTGTGGTLANEKLFF.

There are many counts of this clonotype. The rearrangement links TRBV11-1 to TRBJ1-1, with D unclear. CDR1 is SGHAT and CDR2 is FQDESV in the germline V gene (reference sequence). CDR3 length: 13 amino acids. Trimming cost V 5 bases and J 0 bases, with 7 bases left between them. The CDR3 DNA is TGTGCCAGCAGCGGGATAATGAACACTGAAGCTTTCTTT. Protein product: CASSGIMNTEAFF.